Detailed here is one TCR beta chain. This record comes from a study of blood T cell repertoires in COVID-19. Study-wide background: COVID-19 samples collected from the United States, Italy and Spain covered acute and convalescent phases. The cDNA or gDNA used as material had been derived from T cells, B-cell-depleted T cells, or PBMCs.

Authors' processing steps: Scientists estimated how many nucleated cells there were by amplifying reference gene primers. Using immunoSEQ multiplex PCR, the repertoire was profiled, and TCRdb retains in-frame clones only, with some absent. That table gives V, J and clone size, and the DNA gave D and trimming. This table holds under 65,000 clones, more than 60% found once. CDR3 length: 15 amino acids. The germline V gene has CDR1 SGHNT and CDR2 YYREEE (reference sequence). V was cut by 7 bases and J by 0 bases, with 14 bases left in between. The TCR sequence derives from a woman in her 70s with acute or convalescent COVID-19. J is TRBJ2-1 and V is TRBV5-4; possible D gene TRBD2, 6 bases. The material sequenced was peripheral blood. The chain's CDR3 is CASGPRDPSYNEQFF. The DNA for the CDR3 is TGTGCCAGCGGCCCGCGGGACCCCTCCTACAATGAGCAGTTCTTC.